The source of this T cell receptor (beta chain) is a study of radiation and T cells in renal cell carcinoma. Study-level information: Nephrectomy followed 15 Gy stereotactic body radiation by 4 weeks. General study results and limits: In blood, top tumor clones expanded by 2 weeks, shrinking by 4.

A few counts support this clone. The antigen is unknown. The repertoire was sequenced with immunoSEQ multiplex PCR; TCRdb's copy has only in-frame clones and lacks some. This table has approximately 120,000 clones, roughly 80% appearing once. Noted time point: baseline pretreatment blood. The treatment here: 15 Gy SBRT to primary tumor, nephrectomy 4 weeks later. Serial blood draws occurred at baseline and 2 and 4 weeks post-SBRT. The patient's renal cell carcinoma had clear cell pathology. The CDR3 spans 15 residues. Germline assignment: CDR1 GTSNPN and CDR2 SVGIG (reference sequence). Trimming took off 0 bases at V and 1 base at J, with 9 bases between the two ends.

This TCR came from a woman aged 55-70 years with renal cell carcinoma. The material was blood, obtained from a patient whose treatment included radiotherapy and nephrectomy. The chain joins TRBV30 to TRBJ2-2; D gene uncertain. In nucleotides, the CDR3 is TGTGCCTGGAGTGTATACGGGCTGAACACCGGGGAGCTGTTTTTT. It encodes CAWSVYGLNTGELFF.